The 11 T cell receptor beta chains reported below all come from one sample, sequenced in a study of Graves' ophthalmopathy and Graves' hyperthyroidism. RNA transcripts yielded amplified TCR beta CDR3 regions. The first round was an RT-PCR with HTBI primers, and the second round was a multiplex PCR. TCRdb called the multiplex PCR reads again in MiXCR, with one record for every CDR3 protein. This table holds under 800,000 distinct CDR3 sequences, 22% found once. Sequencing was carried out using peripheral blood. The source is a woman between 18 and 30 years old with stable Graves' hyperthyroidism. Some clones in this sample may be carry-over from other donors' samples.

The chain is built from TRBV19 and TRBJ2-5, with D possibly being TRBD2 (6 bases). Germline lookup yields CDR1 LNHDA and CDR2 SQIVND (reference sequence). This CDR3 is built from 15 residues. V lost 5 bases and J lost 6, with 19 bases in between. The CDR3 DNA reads TGTGCCAGTAGTTTTTTAGGAGGTCGGGAGAAGACCCAGTACTTC. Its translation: CASSFLGGREKTQYF.

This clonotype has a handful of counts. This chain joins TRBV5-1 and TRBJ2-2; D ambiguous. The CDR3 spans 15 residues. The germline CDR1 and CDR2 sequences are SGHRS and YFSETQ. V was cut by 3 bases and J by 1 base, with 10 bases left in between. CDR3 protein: CASSSILMNTGELFF. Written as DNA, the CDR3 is TGCGCCAGCAGCTCGATCTTGATGAACACCGGGGAGCTGTTTTTT.

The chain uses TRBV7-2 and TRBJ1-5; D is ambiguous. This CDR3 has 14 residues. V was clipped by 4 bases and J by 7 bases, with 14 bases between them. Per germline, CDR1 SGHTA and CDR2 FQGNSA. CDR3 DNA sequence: TGTGCCAGCAGCTCTGATATTGGAGACCAGCCCCAGCATTTT. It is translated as CASSSDIGDQPQHF.

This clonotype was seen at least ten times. The CDR3 loop is CASRTPRASNTEAFF. DNA for the CDR3: TGTGCCAGCAGGACCCCCCGGGCCTCAAACACTGAAGCTTTCTTT. The rearrangement uses TRBV27 and TRBJ1-1; no clear D. Trimming cost V 6 bases and J 2 bases, with 16 bases left between them. The CDR3 has 15 amino acids. Germline CDR1 is MNHEY and CDR2 is SMNVEV (reference sequence).

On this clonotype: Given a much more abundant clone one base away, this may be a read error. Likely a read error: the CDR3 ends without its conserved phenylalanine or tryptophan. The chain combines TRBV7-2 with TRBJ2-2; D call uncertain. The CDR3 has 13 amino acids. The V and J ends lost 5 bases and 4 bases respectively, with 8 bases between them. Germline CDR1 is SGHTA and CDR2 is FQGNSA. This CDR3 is CASSPAVTGELFL. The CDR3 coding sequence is TGTGCCAGCAGCCCCGCCGTCACCGGGGAGCTGTTTCTT.

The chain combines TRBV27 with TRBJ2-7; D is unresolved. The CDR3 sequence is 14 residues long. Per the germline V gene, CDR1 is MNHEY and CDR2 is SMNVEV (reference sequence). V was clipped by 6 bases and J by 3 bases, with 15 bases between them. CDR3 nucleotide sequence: TGTGCCAGCAGCACCCCTGGACGGGTCTACGAGCAGTACTTC. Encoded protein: CASSTPGRVYEQYF.

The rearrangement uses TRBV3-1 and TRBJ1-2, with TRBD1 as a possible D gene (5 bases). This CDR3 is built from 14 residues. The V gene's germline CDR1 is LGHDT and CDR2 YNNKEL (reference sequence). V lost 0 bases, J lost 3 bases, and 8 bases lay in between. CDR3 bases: TGTGCCAGCAGCCAAGATTTGACAGACTATGGCTACACCTTC. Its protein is CASSQDLTDYGYTF.

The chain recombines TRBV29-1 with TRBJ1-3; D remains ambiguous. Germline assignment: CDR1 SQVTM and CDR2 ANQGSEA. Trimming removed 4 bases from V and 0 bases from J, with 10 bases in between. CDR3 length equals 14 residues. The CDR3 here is CSVGGNVSGNTIYF. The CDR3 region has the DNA TGCAGCGTTGGTGGGAATGTCTCTGGAAACACCATATATTTT.

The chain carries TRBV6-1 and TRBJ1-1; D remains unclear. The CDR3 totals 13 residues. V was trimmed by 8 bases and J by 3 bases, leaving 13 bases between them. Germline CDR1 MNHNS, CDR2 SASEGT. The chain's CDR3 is CASENGRDTEAFF. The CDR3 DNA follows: TGTGCCAGCGAAAACGGTAGAGACACTGAAGCTTTCTTT.

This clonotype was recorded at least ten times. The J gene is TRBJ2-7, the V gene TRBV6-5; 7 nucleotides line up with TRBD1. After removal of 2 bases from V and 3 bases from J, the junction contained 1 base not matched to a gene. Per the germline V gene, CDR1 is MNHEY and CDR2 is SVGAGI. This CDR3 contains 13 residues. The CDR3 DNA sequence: TGTGCCAGCAGTTACAGGGGGCTCTACGAGCAGTACTTC. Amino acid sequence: CASSYRGLYEQYF.

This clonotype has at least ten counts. The CDR3: CASSSVPNQPQHF. The CDR3 DNA reads as TGTGCCAGCAGTTCTGTACCCAATCAGCCCCAGCATTTT. The chain combines TRBV6-2 or TRBV6-3 with TRBJ1-5; no firm D call. Trimming removed 4 bases at V and 3 bases at J, with 7 bases between. This CDR3 has 13 residues. Germline V gene data show CDR1 as MNHEY and CDR2 as SVGEGT.